This TCR beta chain was captured in a study of shared clonotypes between healthy human individuals. Profiling relied on immunoSEQ multiplex PCR, and the TCRdb table lists in-frame clones only, not all of them. This sample has 2 million or so clones, with less than 95% found just once. As defined, naive CD8 cells were CD45RO-negative and positively selected for CCR7, with terminally differentiated effector memory CD45RA+ cells excluded. Donors were Caucasian adults residing in Nashville, Tennessee, USA. This CDR3 is 14 amino acids long. CDR1 and CDR2 from the germline V gene are LNHDA and SQIVND (reference sequence). V shed 5 bases and J shed 2 bases, with 12 bases lying between them.

V usage is TRBV19 and J usage is TRBJ1-1; TRBD1 is a possible D gene (5 bases). The sequencing input was naive CD8+ T cells sorted from blood. This TCR was sampled from a man aged 18 to 30 in good health. The CDR3 sequence: CASSLARVNTEAFF. The CDR3 nucleotides read TGTGCCAGTAGTCTCGCCAGGGTAAACACTGAAGCTTTCTTT.